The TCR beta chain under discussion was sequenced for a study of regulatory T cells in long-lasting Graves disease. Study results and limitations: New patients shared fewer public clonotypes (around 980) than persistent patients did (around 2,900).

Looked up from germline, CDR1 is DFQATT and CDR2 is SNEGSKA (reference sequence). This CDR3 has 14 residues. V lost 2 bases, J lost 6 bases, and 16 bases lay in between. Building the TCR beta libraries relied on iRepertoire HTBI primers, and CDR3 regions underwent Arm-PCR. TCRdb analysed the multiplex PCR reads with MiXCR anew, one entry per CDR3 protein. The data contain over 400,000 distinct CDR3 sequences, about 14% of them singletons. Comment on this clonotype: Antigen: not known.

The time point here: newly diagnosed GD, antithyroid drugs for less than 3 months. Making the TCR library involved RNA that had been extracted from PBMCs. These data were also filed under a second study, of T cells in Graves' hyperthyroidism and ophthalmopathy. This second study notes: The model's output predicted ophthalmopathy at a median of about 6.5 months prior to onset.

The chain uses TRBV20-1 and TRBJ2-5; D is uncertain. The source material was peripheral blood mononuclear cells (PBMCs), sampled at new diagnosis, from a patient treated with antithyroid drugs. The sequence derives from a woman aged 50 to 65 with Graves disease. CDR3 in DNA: TGCAGTGCTAGACCCATTGGGCCCATGAAGACCCAGTACTTC. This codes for CSARPIGPMKTQYF.